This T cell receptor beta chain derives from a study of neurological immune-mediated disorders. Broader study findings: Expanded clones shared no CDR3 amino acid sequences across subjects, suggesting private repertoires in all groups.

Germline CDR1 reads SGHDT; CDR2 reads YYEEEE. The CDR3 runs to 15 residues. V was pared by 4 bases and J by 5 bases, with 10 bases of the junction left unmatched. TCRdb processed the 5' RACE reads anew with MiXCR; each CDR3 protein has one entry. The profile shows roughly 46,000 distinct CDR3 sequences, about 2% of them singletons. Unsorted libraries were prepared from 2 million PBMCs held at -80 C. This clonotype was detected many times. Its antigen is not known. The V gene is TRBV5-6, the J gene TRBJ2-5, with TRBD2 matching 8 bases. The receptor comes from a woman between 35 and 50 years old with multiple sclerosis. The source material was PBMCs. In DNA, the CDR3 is TGTGCCAGCAGCCTCCCCGGGGGGGTTCAGGAGACCCAGTACTTC. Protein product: CASSLPGGVQETQYF. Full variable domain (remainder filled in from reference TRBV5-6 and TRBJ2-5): DAGVTQSPTHLIKTRGQQVTLRCSPKSGHDTVSWYQQALGQGPQFIFQYYEEEERQRGNFPDRFSGHQFPNYSSELNVNALLLGDSALYLCASSLPGGVQETQYFGPGTRLLVL.